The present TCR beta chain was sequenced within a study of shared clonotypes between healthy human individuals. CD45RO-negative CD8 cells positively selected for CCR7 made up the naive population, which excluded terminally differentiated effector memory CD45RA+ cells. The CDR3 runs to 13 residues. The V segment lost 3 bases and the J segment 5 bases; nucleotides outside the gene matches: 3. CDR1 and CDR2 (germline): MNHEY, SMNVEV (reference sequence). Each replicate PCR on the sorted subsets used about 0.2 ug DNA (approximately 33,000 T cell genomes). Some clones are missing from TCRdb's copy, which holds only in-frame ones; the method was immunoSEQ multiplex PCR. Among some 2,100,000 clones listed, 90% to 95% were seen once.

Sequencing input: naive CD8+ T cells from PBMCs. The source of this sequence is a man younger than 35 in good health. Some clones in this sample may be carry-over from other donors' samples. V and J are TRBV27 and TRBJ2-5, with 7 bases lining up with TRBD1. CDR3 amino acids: CASSLRGLETQYF. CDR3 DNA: TGTGCCAGCAGTTTGAGGGGGCTGGAGACCCAGTACTTC.